The rows below give T cell receptor beta chains drawn from one sample of a study of OX40 agonist ivuxolimab in advanced cancers. TCRdb's table, derived via immunoSEQ multiplex PCR, lists solely in-frame clones and lacks some. The sample has under 20,000 clones; roughly 80% are singletons. The sequencing used CD4+ or CD8+ T cells sorted from blood, collected in a trial of the OX40 agonist ivuxolimab. These receptors all come from an adult with an advanced solid tumor such as melanoma, head and neck, liver or kidney cancer. Each CDR3 is given with its conserved first and last residue. Fields, in order: D gene, clone size, V gene, J gene, CDR3 protein, CDR3 DNA. A D gene is named only where the DNA matches it firmly. Size values are once, few and many counts, or a class for expanded clones, and some rows have none.

d_gene: NA
abundance: NA
v_gene: TRBV6-1
j_gene: TRBJ1-5
CDR3aa: CASSAGRAVNQPQHF
CDR3nt: TGTGCCAGCAGTGCGGGAAGGGCGGTCAATCAGCCCCAGCATTTT

d_gene: NA
abundance: NA
v_gene: TRBV28
j_gene: TRBJ2-7
CDR3aa: CASSRLGYEQYF
CDR3nt: TGTGCCAGCAGTAGACTAGGCTACGAGCAGTACTTC

d_gene: NA
abundance: NA
v_gene: TRBV7-3
j_gene: TRBJ1-1
CDR3aa: CASSLTPAGKNTEAFF
CDR3nt: TGTGCCAGCAGCTTAACTCCAGCAGGGAAGAACACTGAAGCTTTCTTT

d_gene: NA
abundance: NA
v_gene: TRBV2
j_gene: TRBJ2-3
CDR3aa: CASSRVGPTDTQYF
CDR3nt: TGTGCCAGCAGTAGGGTAGGGCCGACAGATACGCAGTATTTT

d_gene: NA
abundance: once
v_gene: TRBV28
j_gene: TRBJ2-3
CDR3aa: CASSLVWRDGDTQYF
CDR3nt: TGTGCCAGCAGTTTGGTTTGGCGGGACGGGGATACGCAGTATTTT

d_gene: NA
abundance: NA
v_gene: TRBV27
j_gene: TRBJ2-2
CDR3aa: CASNPRREDTGELFF
CDR3nt: TGTGCCAGCAACCCCCGGAGGGAGGACACCGGGGAGCTGTTTTTT

d_gene: TRBD1
abundance: NA
v_gene: TRBV19
j_gene: TRBJ2-7
CDR3aa: CASSIRDRAYEQYF
CDR3nt: TGTGCCAGTAGTATACGGGACAGGGCCTACGAGCAGTACTTC

d_gene: NA
abundance: NA
v_gene: TRBV27
j_gene: TRBJ1-5
CDR3aa: CASSSRVGGGGPQHF
CDR3nt: TGTGCCAGCAGTTCTAGGGTCGGCGGTGGGGGGCCCCAGCATTTT

d_gene: NA
abundance: NA
v_gene: TRBV19
j_gene: TRBJ1-2
CDR3aa: CASSIGTRINYGYTF
CDR3nt: TGTGCCAGTAGTATCGGGACAAGAATTAACTATGGCTACACCTTC

d_gene: TRBD2
abundance: NA
v_gene: TRBV10-3
j_gene: TRBJ2-3
CDR3aa: CAIRGTSGRSDTQYF
CDR3nt: TGTGCCATCAGGGGTACTAGCGGGAGGTCAGATACGCAGTATTTT

d_gene: NA
abundance: NA
v_gene: TRBV6-1
j_gene: TRBJ2-7
CDR3aa: CASRDRSYEQYF
CDR3nt: TGTGCCAGCAGGGACAGATCCTACGAGCAGTACTTC

d_gene: TRBD1
abundance: NA
v_gene: TRBV2
j_gene: TRBJ1-4
CDR3aa: CASSNPGQGHEKLFF
CDR3nt: TGTGCCAGCAGCAACCCGGGACAGGGACATGAAAAACTGTTTTTT

d_gene: NA
abundance: few
v_gene: TRBV2
j_gene: TRBJ1-2
CDR3aa: CASSEVMQGYGYTF
CDR3nt: TGTGCCAGCAGTGAAGTGATGCAGGGGTATGGCTACACCTTC

d_gene: TRBD2
abundance: once
v_gene: TRBV28
j_gene: TRBJ2-1
CDR3aa: CASSFLRGDNEQFF
CDR3nt: TGTGCCAGCAGTTTCCTTCGGGGGGACAATGAGCAGTTCTTC

d_gene: TRBD1
abundance: once
v_gene: TRBV19
j_gene: TRBJ1-5
CDR3aa: CASSTTGGNQPQHF
CDR3nt: TGTGCCAGTAGTACAACAGGGGGCAATCAGCCCCAGCATTTT

d_gene: TRBD1
abundance: NA
v_gene: TRBV6-1
j_gene: TRBJ2-7
CDR3aa: CASSIPGQTSYEQYF
CDR3nt: TGTGCCAGCAGTATTCCGGGACAGACTTCCTACGAGCAGTACTTC

d_gene: NA
abundance: once
v_gene: TRBV19
j_gene: TRBJ2-4
CDR3aa: CASSMGRRTAKNIQYF
CDR3nt: TGTGCCAGTAGTATGGGTCGGAGGACGGCCAAAAACATTCAGTACTTC

d_gene: NA
abundance: few
v_gene: TRBV6-1
j_gene: TRBJ1-2
CDR3aa: CASSVEVNDYGYTF
CDR3nt: TGTGCCAGCAGTGTTGAGGTAAATGACTATGGCTACACCTTC

d_gene: NA
abundance: NA
v_gene: TRBV15
j_gene: TRBJ2-1
CDR3aa: CATSRDWGNEQFF
CDR3nt: TGTGCCACCAGCAGGGACTGGGGCAATGAGCAGTTCTTC

d_gene: NA
abundance: NA
v_gene: TRBV6-6
j_gene: TRBJ1-1
CDR3aa: CASNVKGGLTEAFF
CDR3nt: TGTGCCAGCAACGTGAAGGGGGGGCTCACTGAAGCTTTCTTT

d_gene: TRBD2
abundance: NA
v_gene: TRBV7-9
j_gene: TRBJ2-5
CDR3aa: CASSNSGTSGETQYF
CDR3nt: TGTGCCAGCAGCAATTCGGGGACTAGCGGAGAGACCCAGTACTTC

d_gene: TRBD1
abundance: NA
v_gene: TRBV6-1
j_gene: TRBJ2-7
CDR3aa: CASRRGQGTYEQYF
CDR3nt: TGTGCCAGCAGGAGGGGACAGGGGACTTACGAGCAGTACTTC

d_gene: TRBD1
abundance: NA
v_gene: TRBV2
j_gene: TRBJ1-5
CDR3aa: CASSEANRGNQPQHF
CDR3nt: TGTGCCAGCAGTGAAGCGAACAGGGGGAACCAGCCCCAGCATTTT

d_gene: NA
abundance: NA
v_gene: TRBV2
j_gene: TRBJ2-1
CDR3aa: CASSERSLLAGYSYNEQFF
CDR3nt: TGTGCCAGCAGTGAAAGGTCTCTACTAGCAGGTTACTCCTACAATGAGCAGTTCTTC

d_gene: TRBD1
abundance: NA
v_gene: TRBV7-3
j_gene: TRBJ2-5
CDR3aa: CASSPSTGGYGTQYF
CDR3nt: TGTGCCAGCAGCCCTTCGACAGGGGGCTATGGGACCCAGTACTTC

d_gene: TRBD2
abundance: few
v_gene: TRBV4-1
j_gene: TRBJ2-1
CDR3aa: CASSREGTSGGKNEQFF
CDR3nt: TGCGCCAGCAGCCGGGAAGGGACTAGCGGCGGAAAGAATGAGCAGTTCTTC